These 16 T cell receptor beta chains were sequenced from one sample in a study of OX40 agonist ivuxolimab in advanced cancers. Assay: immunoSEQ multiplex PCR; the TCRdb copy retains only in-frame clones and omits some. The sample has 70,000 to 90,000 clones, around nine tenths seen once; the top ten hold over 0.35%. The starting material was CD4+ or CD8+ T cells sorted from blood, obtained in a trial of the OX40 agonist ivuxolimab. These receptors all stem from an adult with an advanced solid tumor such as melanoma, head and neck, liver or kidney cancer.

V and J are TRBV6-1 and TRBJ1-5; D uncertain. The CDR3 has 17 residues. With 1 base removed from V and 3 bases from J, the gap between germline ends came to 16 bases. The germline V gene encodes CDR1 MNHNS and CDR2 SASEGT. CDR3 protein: CASSEVPKSSFNQPQHF. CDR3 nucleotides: TGTGCCAGCAGTGAAGTTCCAAAATCGAGCTTCAATCAGCCCCAGCATTTT.

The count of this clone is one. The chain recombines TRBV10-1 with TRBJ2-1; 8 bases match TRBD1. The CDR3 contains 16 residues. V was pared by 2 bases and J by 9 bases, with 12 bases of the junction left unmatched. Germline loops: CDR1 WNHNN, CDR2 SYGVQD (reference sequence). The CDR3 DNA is TGCGCCAGCAGTGAGCAATACCTCCAGGGGGCGGTTGAGCAGTTCTTC. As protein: CASSEQYLQGAVEQFF.

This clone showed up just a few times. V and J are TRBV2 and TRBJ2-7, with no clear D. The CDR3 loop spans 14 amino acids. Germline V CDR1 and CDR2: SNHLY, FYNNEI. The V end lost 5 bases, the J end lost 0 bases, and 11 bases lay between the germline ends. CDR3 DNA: TGTGCCAGCAGTAGAACCGGGCCCTCCTACGAGCAGTACTTC. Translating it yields CASSRTGPSYEQYF. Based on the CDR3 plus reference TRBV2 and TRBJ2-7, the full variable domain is EPEVTQTPSHQVTQMGQEVILRCVPISNHLYFYWYRQILGQKVEFLVSFYNNEISEKSEIFDDQFSVERPDGSNFTLKIRSTKLEDSAMYFCASSRTGPSYEQYFGPGTRLTVT.

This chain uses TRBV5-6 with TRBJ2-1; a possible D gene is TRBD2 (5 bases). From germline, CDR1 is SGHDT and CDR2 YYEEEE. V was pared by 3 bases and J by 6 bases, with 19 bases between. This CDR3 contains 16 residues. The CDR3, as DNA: TGTGCCAGCAGCTACCAACGGACCCGGAGGAGCAATGAGCAGTTCTTC. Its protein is CASSYQRTRRSNEQFF.

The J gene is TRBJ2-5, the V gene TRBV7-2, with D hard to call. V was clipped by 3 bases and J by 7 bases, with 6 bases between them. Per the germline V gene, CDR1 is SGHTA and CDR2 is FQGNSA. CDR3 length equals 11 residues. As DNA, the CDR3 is TGTGCCAGCAGCTTTGAAGTGACCCAGTACTTC. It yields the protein CASSFEVTQYF.

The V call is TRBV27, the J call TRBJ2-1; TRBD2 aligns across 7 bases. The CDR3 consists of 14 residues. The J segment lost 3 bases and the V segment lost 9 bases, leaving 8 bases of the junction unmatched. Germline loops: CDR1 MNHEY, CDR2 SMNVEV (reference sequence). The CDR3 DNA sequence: TGTGCCAGTCAAAAGGGACTACGCTACAATGAGCAGTTCTTC. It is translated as CASQKGLRYNEQFF.

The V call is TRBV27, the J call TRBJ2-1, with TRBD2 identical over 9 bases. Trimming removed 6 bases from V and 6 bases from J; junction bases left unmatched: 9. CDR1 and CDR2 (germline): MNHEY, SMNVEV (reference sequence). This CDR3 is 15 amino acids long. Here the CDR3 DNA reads TGTGCCAGCAGCCAGATAGCGGGAGTCGGCAATGAGCAGTTCTTC. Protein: CASSQIAGVGNEQFF.

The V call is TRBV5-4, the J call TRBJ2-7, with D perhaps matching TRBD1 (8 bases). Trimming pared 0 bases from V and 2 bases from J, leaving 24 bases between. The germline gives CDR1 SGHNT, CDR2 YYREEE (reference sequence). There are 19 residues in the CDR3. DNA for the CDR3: TGTGCCAGCAGCTTGGGGTCACCCAGCGGGACAGGCAAACCCTACGAGCAGTACTTC. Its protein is CASSLGSPSGTGKPYEQYF.

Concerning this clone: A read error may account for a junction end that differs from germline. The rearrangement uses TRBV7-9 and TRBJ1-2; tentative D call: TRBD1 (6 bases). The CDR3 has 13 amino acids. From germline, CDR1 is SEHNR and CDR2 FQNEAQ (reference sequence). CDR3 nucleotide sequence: TGTGCGAGCAGCCAGGGGACTAACTATGGCTACACCTTC. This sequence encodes CASSQGTNYGYTF.

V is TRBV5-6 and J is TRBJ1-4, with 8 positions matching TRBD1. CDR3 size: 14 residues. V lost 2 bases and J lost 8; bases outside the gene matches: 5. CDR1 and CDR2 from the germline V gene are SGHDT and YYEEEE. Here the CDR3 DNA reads TGTGCCAGCAGCTTCGGGACAGGTAGAGAAAAACTGTTTTTT. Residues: CASSFGTGREKLFF.

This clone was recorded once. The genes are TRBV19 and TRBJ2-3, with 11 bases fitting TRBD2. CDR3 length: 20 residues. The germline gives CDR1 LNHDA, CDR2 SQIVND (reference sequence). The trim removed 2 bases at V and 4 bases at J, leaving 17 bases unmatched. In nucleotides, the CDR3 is TGTGCCAGTAGTATAATAGGGTATACTAGCGGGAGAGGAGGAGCAGATACGCAGTATTTT. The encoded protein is CASSIIGYTSGRGGADTQYF.

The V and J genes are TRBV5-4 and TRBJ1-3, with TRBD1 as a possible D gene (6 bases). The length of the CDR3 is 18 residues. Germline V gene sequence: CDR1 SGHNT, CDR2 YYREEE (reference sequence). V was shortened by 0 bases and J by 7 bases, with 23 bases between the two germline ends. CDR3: CASSLARGATTERNTIYF. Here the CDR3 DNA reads TGTGCCAGCAGCTTGGCGCGGGGGGCTACGACGGAGCGGAACACCATATATTTT.

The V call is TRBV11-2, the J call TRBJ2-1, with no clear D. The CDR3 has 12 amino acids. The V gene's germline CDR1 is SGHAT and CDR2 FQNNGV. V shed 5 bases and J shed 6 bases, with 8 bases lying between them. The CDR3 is CASSRPSNEQFF. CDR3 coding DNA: TGTGCCAGCAGCCGCCCAAGCAATGAGCAGTTCTTC.

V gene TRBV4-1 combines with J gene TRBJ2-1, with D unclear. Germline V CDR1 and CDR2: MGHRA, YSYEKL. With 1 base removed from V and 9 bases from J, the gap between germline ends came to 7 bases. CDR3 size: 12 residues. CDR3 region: CASSQVGGEQFF. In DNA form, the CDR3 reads TGCGCCAGCAGCCAAGTGGGCGGTGAGCAGTTCTTC.

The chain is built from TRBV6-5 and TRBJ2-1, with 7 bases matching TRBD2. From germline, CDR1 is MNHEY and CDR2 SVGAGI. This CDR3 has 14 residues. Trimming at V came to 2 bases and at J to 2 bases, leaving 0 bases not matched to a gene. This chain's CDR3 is CASSYREAYNEQFF. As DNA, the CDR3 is TGTGCCAGCAGTTACCGGGAGGCCTACAATGAGCAGTTCTTC.

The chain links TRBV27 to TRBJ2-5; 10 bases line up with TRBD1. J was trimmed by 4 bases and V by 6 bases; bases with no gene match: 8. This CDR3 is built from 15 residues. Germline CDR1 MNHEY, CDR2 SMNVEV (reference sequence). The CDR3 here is CASSQRWTGGETQYF. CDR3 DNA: TGTGCCAGCAGCCAAAGATGGACAGGGGGAGAGACCCAGTACTTC.